The present entry profiles one TCR beta chain with its context. Its specific antigen is unknown. The record has no base qualities; no much larger clone is one base away. This sample was taken from a study of blood T cell repertoires in COVID-19 (dated by TCRdb to 2018 to 2021). Study-wide context: The collaborator samples originated in the United States, Italy and Spain and spanned the acute and convalescent phases of COVID-19. The prospective study material was composed of cDNA or gDNA derived from T cells, B-cell-depleted T cells, or PBMCs. Subjects who had been exposed to COVID-19, were actively infected with it, or had recovered from it provided the deeply sampled blood TCRbeta repertoires that made up the dataset. A freely available public database, intended as a resource for researchers studying the immune response to SARS-CoV-2, is where the repertoires were released. The samples were drawn from the first 160 participants of the ongoing ImmuneRACE study and from roughly 1,300 subjects provided by 6 global collaborators. Sample metadata almost always included a de-identified subject ID, COVID-19 status, age in years and sex. Where available, HLA class I and class II types were obtained from metadata supplied by the sample provider rather than from assay-based typing. Overall results and qualifications from the work: Clinical and demographic metadata were provided uncurated, with the amount varying by source and participant.

The immunoSEQ Assay, a bias-controlled multiplex PCR, was used to amplify TCRbeta CDR3 regions from genomic DNA. The paper's processing steps were these. Within the assay, amplification of reference gene primers was used to estimate how many nucleated cells each sample contained. To quantify the absolute abundance of each unique TCRbeta CDR3 rearrangement, sequence reads were collapsed and filtered. Productive Simpson clonality was computed per sample as the square root of Simpson's diversity index over productive rearrangements. Not all clones reach the TCRdb copy of this immuneACCESS table, which keeps in-frame sequences only. Checked studies attribute under half of the gap to unresolved V genes and leave the rest unexplained. V and J calls and clone size are as listed in that table; D and trimming were resolved from the DNA. This sample holds more than 80,000 clones; 70% to 90% were observed only once. The top ten hold over 4% of the sample.

Each collaborating institution followed its own protocols to collect whole blood in K2EDTA tubes. For TCRbeta analysis, collaborators shipped samples as frozen whole blood, isolated PBMCs, or DNA extracted from either of those sample types. From the cysteine through the phenylalanine, the CDR3 covers 15 amino acids. CDR3 DNA is the only sequence kept; it has 45 bases, read in frame from the first base. CDR1 and CDR2 are drawn from the germline V gene (reference sequence): SEHNR, FQNEAQ. V is trimmed back by 1 base and J by 6 bases, and the junction contains 3 bases that no gene match accounts for. The receptor was isolated from a man aged 35 to 55 with acute or convalescent COVID-19. The sequencing sample was made of peripheral blood. This receptor chain uses TRBV7-9 and TRBJ1-2; 12 middle bases align to TRBD1. CDR3 sequence: CASSLEGQGADGYTF. The nucleotide sequence is given as TGTGCCAGCAGCTTAGAGGGACAGGGGGCGGATGGCTACACCTTC.